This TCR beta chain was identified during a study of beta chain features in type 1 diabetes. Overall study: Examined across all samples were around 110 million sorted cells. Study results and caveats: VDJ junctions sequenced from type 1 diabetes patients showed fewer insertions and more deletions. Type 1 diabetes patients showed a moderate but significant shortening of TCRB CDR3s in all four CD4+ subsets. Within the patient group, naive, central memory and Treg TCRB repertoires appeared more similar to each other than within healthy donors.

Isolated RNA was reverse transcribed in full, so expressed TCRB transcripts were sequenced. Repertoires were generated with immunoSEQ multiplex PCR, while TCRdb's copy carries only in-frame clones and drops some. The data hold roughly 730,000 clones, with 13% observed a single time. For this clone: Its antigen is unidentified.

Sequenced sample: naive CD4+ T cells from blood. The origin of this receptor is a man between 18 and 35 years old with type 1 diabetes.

CDR3: CASSQSLRSCGYNYGYTF. As DNA, the CDR3 is TGCGCCAGCAGTCAATCTCTCCGCAGTTGTGGGTATAACTATGGCTACACCTTC. The chain recombines TRBV23-1 with TRBJ1-2, with unresolved D. TRBV23-1 is marked as an open reading frame, function uncertain. This CDR3 spans 18 amino acids. Trimming shortened V by 0 bases and J by 1 base, and 18 bases separated the two germline ends.